The 23 T cell receptor beta chains below were found in one sample sequenced in a study of T cells in Graves' hyperthyroidism and ophthalmopathy. Amplified TCR beta CDR3 regions came from RNA transcripts. The HTBI primer set drove a first-round RT-PCR of the TCR CDR3. TCRdb reprocessed the multiplex PCR reads with MiXCR, giving one entry per CDR3 protein. The sample records about 640,000 distinct CDR3 sequences, around 21% being singletons. Material for sequencing was blood. Receptors were obtained from a man between 25 and 39 years old with Graves' ophthalmopathy.

This clonotype occurred many times. The chain has TRBV11-2 and TRBJ2-3; 15 bases match TRBD2. Germline V gene lookup returns CDR1 SGHAT and CDR2 FQNNGV. Losses at the gene ends were 5 bases for V and 6 bases for J; bases not matched to a gene: 18. The CDR3 has 20 residues. This chain's CDR3 is CASSRMTRTSGRGSVDTQYF. In nucleotides, the CDR3 is TGTGCCAGCAGCCGCATGACGCGGACTAGCGGGAGGGGTTCAGTGGATACGCAGTATTTT.

This clonotype was seen a few times. The chain carries TRBV28 and TRBJ2-2, with D possibly matching TRBD2 (5 bases). From germline, CDR1 is MDHEN and CDR2 SYDVKM. CDR3 length: 18 residues. V lost 0 bases to trimming and J lost 0 bases, with 14 bases between them. CDR3 residues: CASSLWEARRSNTGELFF. The CDR3 nucleotides are TGTGCCAGCAGTTTATGGGAGGCGAGAAGATCGAACACCGGGGAGCTGTTTTTT.

This clonotype has only a few counts. The chain carries TRBV28 and TRBJ2-5, with D possibly TRBD1 on 5 matching bases. Looked up from germline, CDR1 is MDHEN and CDR2 is SYDVKM. Deletions cut 3 bases from V and 1 base from J, with 9 bases between. The CDR3 runs 14 residues. The CDR3 loop reads CASSFFDSQETQYF. The CDR3 nucleotides read TGTGCCAGCAGTTTTTTCGACAGCCAAGAGACCCAGTACTTC.

This chain joins TRBV20-1 and TRBJ2-7; TRBD2 matches at 10 bases. Germline trimming cut 5 bases from V and 1 base from J; bases unmatched to any gene: 11. CDR1 DFQATT and CDR2 SNEGSKA come from the germline V gene (reference sequence). The CDR3 contains 16 residues. The CDR3 DNA follows: TGCAGTGCTCCTACCGACGTGACTAGCGGGTCCTACGAGCAGTACTTC. Its translation: CSAPTDVTSGSYEQYF.

The chain employs TRBV6-2 or TRBV6-3 and TRBJ2-3, with D uncertain. Per the germline V gene, CDR1 is MNHEY and CDR2 is SVGEGT. Trimming removed 3 bases from V and 2 bases from J, with 18 bases in between. The CDR3 loop spans 17 amino acids. The CDR3 DNA follows: TGTGCCAGCAGTTATTTGATTTCGGCTAGTACCACAGATACGCAGTATTTT. This translates into CASSYLISASTTDTQYF.

This chain connects TRBV6-7 to TRBJ2-1; the match to TRBD1 covers 9 bases. TRBV6-7 is placed among ORFs of uncertain function. Trimming took 2 bases from V and 5 from J; bases not matched to a gene: 7. The CDR3 sequence is 16 residues long. This chain's CDR3 is CASSYAGTGIHNEQFF. The CDR3 DNA reads as TGTGCCAGCAGTTACGCCGGGACAGGGATCCACAATGAGCAGTTCTTC.

Only a few counts were recorded for this clonotype. The chain uses TRBV2 and TRBJ2-7; D possibly corresponds to TRBD1 (6 bases). The CDR3 consists of 15 residues. CDR1 is SNHLY and CDR2 is FYNNEI in the germline V gene. V lost 4 bases and J 0 bases, leaving 13 bases between the germline ends. The CDR3 bases are TGTGCCAGCAGTGGCGACAGGTTTAGCTCCTACGAGCAGTACTTC. Translation gives CASSGDRFSSYEQYF. The full variable domain, in which reference TRBV2 and TRBJ2-7 provide the parts outside the CDR3, is EPEVTQTPSHQVTQMGQEVILRCVPISNHLYFYWYRQILGQKVEFLVSFYNNEISEKSEIFDDQFSVERPDGSNFTLKIRSTKLEDSAMYFCASSGDRFSSYEQYFGPGTRLTVT.

This clonotype has more than one count but fewer than ten. This sequence joins TRBV11-2 and TRBJ2-7; D unclear. Germline V CDR1 and CDR2: SGHAT, FQNNGV. The V end lost 1 base, the J end lost 3 bases, and 13 bases lay between the germline ends. The CDR3 is 15 residues long. For the CDR3, the DNA is TGTGCCAGCAGCTTAGGTGCGACTTCAGACTACGAGCAGTACTTC. Amino acid sequence: CASSLGATSDYEQYF. Using reference TRBV11-2 and TRBJ2-7 for the parts outside the CDR3, the full variable domain is EAGVAQSPRYKIIEKRQSVAFWCNPISGHATLYWYQQILGQGPKLLIQFQNNGVVDDSQLPKDRFSAERLKGVDSTLKIQPAKLEDSAVYLCASSLGATSDYEQYFGPGTRLTVT.

Many counts were recorded for this clonotype. The V and J genes are TRBV2 and TRBJ2-5; 11 bases line up with TRBD2. The CDR3 runs 19 residues. Germline CDR1 reads SNHLY; CDR2 reads FYNNEI. The V segment lost 1 base and the J segment 4 bases; nucleotides outside the gene matches: 14. As DNA, the CDR3 is TGTGCCAGCAGTGAAGGTGGTCTAGCGGGAGGAACCGGTAGAGAGACCCAGTACTTC. Its translation is CASSEGGLAGGTGRETQYF.

The chain uses TRBV5-4 and TRBJ2-3, with D unresolved. The CDR3 loop spans 19 amino acids. CDR1 SGHNT and CDR2 YYREEE come from the germline V gene (reference sequence). V shed 4 bases and J shed 2 bases, with 26 bases lying between them. The CDR3 loop reads CASSLGERRGPKNTDTQYF. The CDR3 DNA sequence: TGTGCCAGCAGCCTGGGTGAGAGGCGCGGCCCAAAAAACACAGATACGCAGTATTTT.

The rearrangement joins TRBV2 to TRBJ2-3; 11 nucleotides line up with TRBD2. This CDR3 is built from 15 residues. V trimming: 6 bases; J trimming: 4 bases; junction bases outside the gene matches: 6. Germline loops: CDR1 SNHLY, CDR2 FYNNEI. This chain's CDR3 is CASRLAGAKADTQYF. The CDR3 coding sequence is TGTGCCAGCAGACTAGCGGGAGCGAAAGCAGATACGCAGTATTTT.

The chain is built from TRBV29-1 and TRBJ1-1; D uncertain. The CDR3 spans 13 residues. V dropped 7 bases and J dropped 3 bases, with 15 bases sitting between them. CDR1 SQVTM and CDR2 ANQGSEA come from the germline V gene. The CDR3 DNA is TGCAGCGGGTGGAGGTCGACGGACACTGAAGCTTTCTTT. This sequence encodes CSGWRSTDTEAFF.

The chain uses TRBV14 and TRBJ2-6, with TRBD2 matching over 8 bases. J gave up 3 bases and V 6 bases, and 4 bases lay outside the gene matches. Germline CDR1 reads SGHDN; CDR2 reads FVKESK. The CDR3 is made up of 15 amino acids. CDR3 DNA sequence: TGTGCCAGCAGTCACGGGAGGGGTGGGGCCAACGTCCTGACTTTC. As protein: CASSHGRGGANVLTF.

The J gene is TRBJ1-6, the V gene TRBV28; D ambiguous. The CDR3 extends over 16 amino acids. Germline V gene lookup returns CDR1 MDHEN and CDR2 SYDVKM. Trimming removed 6 bases from V and 0 bases from J, with 12 bases in between. CDR3 amino acids: CASRRHLSSYNSPLHF. The CDR3 DNA is TGTGCCAGCAGGCGACACCTGAGCTCCTATAATTCACCCCTCCACTTT.

This clonotype has a handful of counts. CDR3: CASSTYSDLHSPLHF. Written as DNA, the CDR3 is TGTGCCAGCAGTACATACAGTGATTTGCATTCACCCCTCCACTTT. The V gene is TRBV28, the J gene TRBJ1-6; D unclear. Germline V CDR1 and CDR2: MDHEN, SYDVKM. The CDR3 loop spans 15 amino acids. Trimming took off 5 bases at V and 8 bases at J, with 16 bases between the two ends.

The rearrangement joins TRBV4-3 to TRBJ2-3; no clear D. The CDR3 has 12 residues. CDR1 is LGHNA, CDR2 YSLEER, per germline. Trimming stripped 7 bases from V and 0 bases from J, with 5 bases between. CDR3 sequence (DNA): TGCGCCAGCAAGGGCAGCACAGATACGCAGTATTTT. Translation gives CASKGSTDTQYF.

The chain carries TRBV20-1 and TRBJ2-2; no reliable D call. V was cut by 6 bases and J by 4 bases, with 9 bases left in between. This CDR3 is 12 amino acids long. From germline, CDR1 is DFQATT and CDR2 SNEGSKA (reference sequence). The CDR3 coding sequence is TGCAGTGCACAACTGCTCACCGGGGAGCTGTTTTTT. Amino acids: CSAQLLTGELFF.

The chain links TRBV20-1 to TRBJ2-7; possible D gene TRBD1, 5 bases. Germline V gene lookup returns CDR1 DFQATT and CDR2 SNEGSKA (reference sequence). This CDR3 is 15 amino acids long. Trimming shortened V by 5 bases and J by 0 bases, and 17 bases separated the two germline ends. The CDR3 region has the DNA TGCAGTGCTGGCCGGCAAGACAGACCCTCCTACGAGCAGTACTTC. Its translation is CSAGRQDRPSYEQYF.

This clonotype was seen repeatedly, ten times or more. The chain recombines TRBV11-2 with TRBJ2-1; the D is unclear. Deletions cut 6 bases from V and 9 bases from J, with 21 bases between. The CDR3 runs 15 residues. The germline CDR1 and CDR2 sequences are SGHAT and FQNNGV. CDR3 protein: CASSFTALSPAEQFF. The CDR3 DNA sequence: TGTGCCAGCAGTTTTACCGCTTTGAGTCCCGCTGAGCAGTTCTTC. Supplemented by reference TRBV11-2 and TRBJ2-1, the full variable domain reads EAGVAQSPRYKIIEKRQSVAFWCNPISGHATLYWYQQILGQGPKLLIQFQNNGVVDDSQLPKDRFSAERLKGVDSTLKIQPAKLEDSAVYLCASSFTALSPAEQFFGPGTRLTVL.

This clonotype was observed at least ten times. This chain links TRBV28 with TRBJ2-7; TRBD1 matches 9 bases. The ends lost 5 bases at V and 3 bases at J; junction bases unmatched: 8. Per germline, CDR1 MDHEN and CDR2 SYDVKM. The CDR3 has 15 amino acids. The CDR3 DNA reads TGTGCCAGCAGTCGTACAGGGGGCGTCATCTACGAGCAGTACTTC. Translation gives CASSRTGGVIYEQYF.

Regarding this clonotype: A much larger clone lies a single base off, so this may be a read error. The chain carries TRBV9 and TRBJ1-1; D not certain. This CDR3 has 14 residues. Germline V lookup: CDR1 SGDLS, CDR2 YYNGEE. The CDR3 DNA reads TGTGTCAGCAGCGTAGGGCGGGCGAACACTGAAGCTTTCTTT. This encodes CVSSVGRANTEAFF.

The rearrangement uses TRBV29-1 and TRBJ2-3; possible D gene TRBD2, 6 bases. The CDR3 sequence is 13 residues long. Trimming cost V 4 bases and J 1 base, with 9 bases left between them. Germline-derived CDR1 and CDR2 are SQVTM and ANQGSEA. CDR3 residues: CSVVGGGTDTQYF. In nucleotides, the CDR3 is TGCAGCGTTGTGGGGGGAGGCACAGATACGCAGTATTTT.

The V and J genes are TRBV20-1 and TRBJ1-2; D gene ambiguous. Germline V gene lookup returns CDR1 DFQATT and CDR2 SNEGSKA (reference sequence). This CDR3 contains 12 residues. The V end was cut by 6 bases, the J end by 0 bases, with 8 bases between. DNA for the CDR3: TGCAGTGCGGAGGGAACTAACTATGGCTACACCTTC. Its protein is CSAEGTNYGYTF.